Given below is one T cell receptor (beta chain) in context. About 30,000 T cell genomes (about 0.2 ug DNA) went into each sorted-subset replicate. Clones were sequenced by immunoSEQ multiplex PCR, and TCRdb holds only the in-frame ones, with some missing. The sample includes 1.4 million to 1.5 million clones, roughly 97% of them seen just once. These data originate in a study of shared clonotypes between healthy human individuals. Germline loops: CDR1 SGDLS, CDR2 YYNGEE. This CDR3 is 17 amino acids long. V lost 0 bases to trimming and J lost 6 bases; unmatched junction nucleotides: 8. The specimen sequenced was naive CD4+ T cells sorted from blood. Subset noted: CD45RA+ positively selected. The sequence was obtained from a man aged 25-40 years in good health. The V call is TRBV9, the J call TRBJ2-2, with 10 bases identical to TRBD2. CDR3 in DNA: TGTGCCAGCAGCGTAGCCCCCCTAGCGGGAGTTTCCGGGGAGCTGTTTTTT. Its protein product is CASSVAPLAGVSGELFF. Full variable domain (remainder filled in from reference TRBV9 and TRBJ2-2): DSGVTQTPKHLITATGQRVTLRCSPRSGDLSVYWYQQSLDQGLQFLIQYYNGEERAKGNILERFSAQQFPDLHSELNLSSLELGDSALYFCASSVAPLAGVSGELFFGEGSRLTVL.